Below, 11 T cell receptor beta chains from the same sample are listed, as sequenced in a study of T cell clonality in common variable immunodeficiency. The antigens these receptors bind are not known. Sequenced by immunoSEQ multiplex PCR; TCRdb stores in-frame clones only, minus some. The sample lists around 40,000 clones, none appearing once, the ten largest making up 6%. Study-level results: Common variable immunodeficiency TCR beta sequences reportedly had fewer deletions and N-nucleotide insertions.

Sequenced input: peripheral blood mononuclear cells. The receptors originated from a human donor with common variable immunodeficiency.

To note about this clone: Read coverage stops 3 residues before the CDR3 terminus; the germline J gene supplies the remainder. The chain recombines TRBV19 with TRBJ2-5, with D tentatively TRBD2 (6 bases). V lost 3 bases and J lost 4, with 18 bases in between. Germline V CDR1 and CDR2: LNHDA, SQIVND (reference sequence). The CDR3 extends over 16 amino acids. CDR3: CASSILGGFSGETQYF. The sequenced part of the CDR3 DNA is TGTGCCAGTAGTATCCTGGGGGGATTTTCGGGAGAGACC.

This clone was detected many times. The read ends 3 residues before the CDR3 terminus; that terminus is restored from the germline J gene. This sequence joins TRBV6-2 or TRBV6-3 and TRBJ2-3; D might be TRBD1 (7 bases). CDR1 and CDR2 (germline): MNHEY, SVGEGT. V dropped 4 bases and J dropped 2 bases, with 13 bases sitting between them. The CDR3 runs 15 residues. The CDR3 bases that were read are TGTGCCAGCAGTTCCGCGGGACAGCCCACAGATACG. Translation: CASSSAGQPTDT. The whole CDR3 sequence reads CASSSAGQPTDTQYF.

Worth noting for this clone: The observed sequence ends 3 residues before the CDR3 terminus, with the missing tail filled in from the germline J gene. V is TRBV6-2 or TRBV6-3 and J is TRBJ2-7; 7 nucleotides line up with TRBD1. J gave up 3 bases and V 5 bases, and 13 bases lay outside the gene matches. The germline CDR1 and CDR2 sequences are MNHEY and SVGEGT. The CDR3 has 16 amino acids. Partial CDR3 DNA: TGTGCCAGCAGTACGACAGGGCGACCCGAATTCTACGAG. This codes for CASSTTGRPEFYE. The complete CDR3 sequence is CASSTTGRPEFYEQYF.

This clone has just a few counts. The CDR3 goes on 3 residues after the read ends, and that part is filled in from the germline J gene. This chain connects TRBV5-6 to TRBJ1-1; D remains ambiguous. Germline CDR1 and CDR2: SGHDT and YYEEEE. The V end was cut by 4 bases, the J end by 1 base, with 11 bases between. The CDR3 consists of 14 residues. The covered CDR3 bases are TGTGCCAGCAGCCTACGGGGTCAGAACACTGAA. Amino acid sequence: CASSLRGQNTE. The full CDR3 is CASSLRGQNTEAFF.

This clone was counted only a few times. The sequence runs out 3 residues before the end of the CDR3; the remainder is reconstructed from the germline J gene. This chain connects TRBV20-1 to TRBJ2-7; weak D call: TRBD2 (5 bases). In germline, CDR1 is DFQATT, CDR2 SNEGSKA (reference sequence). V was cut by 3 bases and J by 2 bases, with 11 bases left in between. The length of the CDR3 is 13 residues. CDR3 region: CSASGRAAYEQYF. The DNA read from the CDR3 is TGCAGTGCTAGCGGGCGGGCGGCCTACGAG.

This clone was picked up many times. The read finishes 3 residues shy of the CDR3 end, and the germline J gene is used to complete it. V usage is TRBV30 and J usage is TRBJ2-2, with 7 bases lining up with TRBD1. CDR3 length equals 16 residues. Per the germline V gene, CDR1 is GTSNPN and CDR2 is SVGIG (reference sequence). J gave up 4 bases and V 3 bases, and 11 bases lay outside the gene matches. CDR3 DNA, as far as it was read: TGTGCCTGGAGCCTATGGACAGGCGGTAGCACCGGGGAG. It yields the protein CAWSLWTGGSTGE. The whole CDR3 sequence is CAWSLWTGGSTGELFF.

As for this clone: Read sequence stops 3 residues before the CDR3 end, and the germline J gene provides the missing end. V and J are TRBV23-1 and TRBJ2-7; 7 bases are shared with TRBD1. TRBV23-1 carries the ORF label, with uncertain function. Germline trimming cut 2 bases from V and 4 bases from J; bases unmatched to any gene: 23. The CDR3 sequence is 20 residues long. The covered CDR3 bases are TGCGCCAGCAGTCAAACCCCGACAGGGAACTTAGTCTTGGGTTTGTACGAG. Protein sequence: CASSQTPTGNLVLGLYE. The full CDR3 is CASSQTPTGNLVLGLYEQYF.

This clone was recorded many times. The read terminates 3 residues before the CDR3 end, so the remaining end is supplied by the germline J gene. The rearrangement joins TRBV30 to TRBJ1-5, with 8 bases lining up with TRBD1. Unmatched junction bases numbered 10, after V lost 2 bases and J lost 1 base. The CDR3 has 17 residues. CDR1 and CDR2 from the germline V gene are GTSNPN and SVGIG (reference sequence). The CDR3: CAWSPGGRGSSNQPQHF. The sequenced CDR3 bases are TGTGCCTGGAGTCCAGGGGGCAGGGGGTCAAGCAATCAGCCC.

This clone has more than one count but fewer than ten. The CDR3 end lies 3 residues beyond the end of the read and is filled in from the germline J gene. The chain couples TRBV18 to TRBJ1-5, with D hard to call. V lost 3 bases to trimming and J lost 1 base, with 16 bases between them. This CDR3 has 17 amino acids. Per the germline V gene, CDR1 is KGHSH and CDR2 is LQKENI. The sequenced CDR3 bases are TGTGCCAGCTCACCTTCTCAGACGGGTGGGAGCAATCAGCCC. Residues: CASSPSQTGGSNQP. The full CDR3 is CASSPSQTGGSNQPQHF.

This clone was picked up many times. The read ends 3 residues early relative to the CDR3; the germline J gene fills the gap. This sequence joins TRBV10-1 and TRBJ2-1, with 7 bases identical to TRBD2. This CDR3 has 13 amino acids. V dropped 8 bases and J dropped 5; count of bases not matched to a gene: 6. Germline values: CDR1 WNHNN, CDR2 SYGVQD (reference sequence). The covered CDR3 bases are TGCGCCAGCGGGGGGACTACAAACAATGAG. It codes for CASGGTTNNE. The entire CDR3 protein is CASGGTTNNEQFF.

Ten or more counts support this clone. The sequenced fragment ends 3 residues before the CDR3 boundary, so the rest is inferred from the germline J gene. V gene TRBV20-1 combines with J gene TRBJ1-1, with TRBD1 identical over 8 bases. V lost 5 bases, J lost 4 bases, and 3 bases stayed unmatched. The CDR3 totals 12 residues. Germline V gene data show CDR1 as DFQATT and CDR2 as SNEGSKA (reference sequence). The CDR3 loop reads CSALDRGTEAFF. The covered CDR3 bases are TGCAGTGCTCTTGACAGGGGCACTGAA.